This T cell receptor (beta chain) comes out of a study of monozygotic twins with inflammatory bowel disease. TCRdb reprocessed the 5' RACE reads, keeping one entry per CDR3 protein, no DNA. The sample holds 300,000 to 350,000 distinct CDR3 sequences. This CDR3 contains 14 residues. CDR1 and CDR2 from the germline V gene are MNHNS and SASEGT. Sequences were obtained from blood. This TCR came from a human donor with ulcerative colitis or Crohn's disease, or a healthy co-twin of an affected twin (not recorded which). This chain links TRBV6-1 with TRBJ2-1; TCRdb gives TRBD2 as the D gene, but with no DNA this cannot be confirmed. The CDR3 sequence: CASSESIPRNEQFF.